Shown below are 3 T cell receptor beta chains from a single sample sequenced in a study of blood T cell repertoires in COVID-19. The assay was immunoSEQ multiplex PCR, and TCRdb's table has in-frame clones only and misses some. The sample shows about 160,000 clones, 70% to 80% of them seen only once. The specimen sequenced was peripheral blood. All receptors come from a woman aged 60-75 years with COVID-19, enrolled during active disease.

The rearrangement links TRBV14 to TRBJ2-1; 9 bases match TRBD2. The germline CDR1 and CDR2 sequences are SGHDN and FVKESK. The CDR3 is 15 residues long. The ends lost 5 bases at V and 7 bases at J; junction bases unmatched: 9. CDR3 loop: CASSYQRGERNEQFF. Here the CDR3 DNA reads TGTGCCAGCAGCTACCAGCGGGGGGAAAGAAATGAGCAGTTCTTC.

Only a few counts were recorded for this clone. The V and J genes are TRBV27 and TRBJ1-2, with a possible D match to TRBD1 (6 bases). The CDR3 extends over 14 amino acids. Germline assignment: CDR1 MNHEY and CDR2 SMNVEV (reference sequence). Trimming removed 5 bases from V and 8 bases from J, with 18 bases in between. CDR3 DNA sequence: TGTGCCAGCAGTGAGCGACAGGATGGATACGGCTACACCTTC. This translates into CASSERQDGYGYTF.

This chain links TRBV4-3 with TRBJ1-2; D is unresolved. The CDR3 length is 14 residues. Germline CDR1 is LGHNA and CDR2 is YSLEER. The V end was cut by 1 base, the J end by 1 base, with 7 bases between. CDR3 sequence: CASSQVPVNYGYTF. The CDR3 DNA reads as TGCGCCAGCAGCCAAGTTCCGGTTAACTATGGCTACACCTTC.